This entry lists 9 T cell receptor beta chains sequenced from one sample in a study of T cells in Graves' hyperthyroidism and ophthalmopathy. TCR beta CDR3 sequences were amplified from RNA transcripts. The primer set for the first-round RT-PCR of the TCR CDR3 was HTBI. One entry per CDR3 protein, called by TCRdb with MiXCR from the multiplex PCR reads. The sample consists of a few hundred thousand distinct CDR3 sequences, 15% to 20% of them appearing once. The sample consisted of blood. These receptors came from a woman between 50 and 59 years old with Graves' hyperthyroidism.

This clonotype was seen many times. V usage is TRBV13 and J usage is TRBJ1-6, with D perhaps TRBD1 (6 bases). The CDR3 extends over 17 amino acids. CDR1 and CDR2 from the germline V gene are PRHDT and FYEKMQ (reference sequence). Trimming took 0 bases from V and 9 from J, leaving 18 bases between them. CDR3 bases: TGTGCCAGCAGCTTAGGACCAACCCAGGGGCTAAGTTCACCCCTCCACTTT. This encodes CASSLGPTQGLSSPLHF. The variable domain in full, with the rest retrieved from reference TRBV13 and TRBJ1-6, is AAGVIQSPRHLIKEKRETATLKCYPIPRHDTVYWYQQGPGQDPQFLISFYEKMQSDKGSIPDRFSAQQFSDYHSELNMSSLELGDSALYFCASSLGPTQGLSSPLHFGNGTRLTVT.

In its sample, this clonotype was seen a few times. The gene calls are TRBV7-9 and TRBJ1-2; 9 nucleotides agree with TRBD1. CDR3 length: 14 residues. J gave up 6 bases and V 6 bases, and 8 bases lay outside the gene matches. CDR1 and CDR2 from the germline V gene are SEHNR and FQNEAQ (reference sequence). CDR3 nucleotides: TGTGCCAGCAGTTTCACAGGGGGCAAAGATGGCTACACCTTC. The encoded protein is CASSFTGGKDGYTF.

This clonotype has only a few counts. The chain couples TRBV6-5 to TRBJ1-2; the match to TRBD1 covers 10 bases. With V trimmed by 2 bases and J by 6 bases, 6 bases remained unmatched. The CDR3 has 15 amino acids. From germline, CDR1 is MNHEY and CDR2 SVGAGI. The DNA of the CDR3 is TGTGCCAGCAGTTACCCCGGGACAGGGGAAGATGGCTACACCTTC. This encodes CASSYPGTGEDGYTF.

Remarks on this clonotype: This may come from a read error, since a much larger clone is one base off. The chain has TRBV28 and TRBJ2-4; perhaps TRBD1 as D (6 bases). The CDR3 consists of 15 residues. CDR1 and CDR2 (germline): MDHEN, SYDVKM. The DNA of the CDR3 is TGTGCCAGCAGTCCCCAGGGGCGAGCCATAAACATTCAGTACTTC. Translating gives CASSPQGRAINIQYF.

The V call is TRBV5-1, the J call TRBJ2-5; 15 positions agree with TRBD2. V lost 4 bases, J lost 4 bases, and 5 bases stayed unmatched. CDR1 and CDR2 (germline): SGHRS, YFSETQ. This CDR3 contains 16 residues. The CDR3: CASSQGLAGGLETQYF. DNA of the CDR3: TGCGCCAGCAGCCAAGGACTAGCGGGAGGGCTAGAGACCCAGTACTTC.

The sample holds one count of this clonotype. This clone may be a read error of a much larger clone one base away. The chain combines TRBV3-1 with TRBJ1-6; TRBD1 is a possible D gene (6 bases). The CDR3 sequence is 19 residues long. Germline V gene sequence: CDR1 LGHDT, CDR2 YNNKEL (reference sequence). The ends were cut back, 1 base at V and 0 bases at J, with 16 bases in the middle. This CDR3 is CASSQGWQEGGSYNSPLHF. The CDR3 DNA follows: TGTGCCAGCAGCCAAGGTTGGCAGGAGGGGGGCTCCTATAATTCACCCCTCCACTTT. Based on the CDR3 plus reference TRBV3-1 and TRBJ1-6, the full variable domain is DTAVSQTPKYLVTQMGNDKSIKCEQNLGHDTMYWYKQDSKKFLKIMFSYNNKELIINETVPNRFSPKSPDKAHLNLHINSLELGDSAVYFCASSQGWQEGGSYNSPLHFGNGTRLTVT.

In its sample, this clonotype was seen a few times. This chain joins TRBV20-1 and TRBJ1-1; the D is unclear. Germline CDR1 reads DFQATT; CDR2 reads SNEGSKA (reference sequence). CDR3 length equals 12 residues. V was shortened by 0 bases and J by 1 base, with 3 bases between the two germline ends. CDR3 DNA: TGCAGTGCTAGAGATAAGAACACTGAAGCTTTCTTT. It codes for CSARDKNTEAFF.

This chain joins TRBV2 and TRBJ2-1, with a weak D call TRBD1 (7 bases). In germline, CDR1 is SNHLY, CDR2 FYNNEI. The CDR3 totals 12 residues. The germline V and J ends were trimmed by 5 bases and 10 bases, with 12 bases remaining between them. The CDR3 is CASSIQGREQFF. In nucleotides, the CDR3 is TGTGCCAGCAGTATACAGGGGAGGGAGCAGTTCTTC.

In DNA form, the CDR3 reads TGTGCCAGCAGTTACTTCGGGGTAGCGGGAGGCCACTGGAGCACGGCGTACTTC. This encodes CASSYFGVAGGHWSTAYF. The chain couples TRBV6-2 or TRBV6-3 to TRBJ2-7; 10 nucleotides align to TRBD2. J was trimmed by 12 bases and V by 1 base; bases with no gene match: 21. The CDR3 runs 18 residues. Germline CDR1 is MNHEY and CDR2 is SVGEGT.